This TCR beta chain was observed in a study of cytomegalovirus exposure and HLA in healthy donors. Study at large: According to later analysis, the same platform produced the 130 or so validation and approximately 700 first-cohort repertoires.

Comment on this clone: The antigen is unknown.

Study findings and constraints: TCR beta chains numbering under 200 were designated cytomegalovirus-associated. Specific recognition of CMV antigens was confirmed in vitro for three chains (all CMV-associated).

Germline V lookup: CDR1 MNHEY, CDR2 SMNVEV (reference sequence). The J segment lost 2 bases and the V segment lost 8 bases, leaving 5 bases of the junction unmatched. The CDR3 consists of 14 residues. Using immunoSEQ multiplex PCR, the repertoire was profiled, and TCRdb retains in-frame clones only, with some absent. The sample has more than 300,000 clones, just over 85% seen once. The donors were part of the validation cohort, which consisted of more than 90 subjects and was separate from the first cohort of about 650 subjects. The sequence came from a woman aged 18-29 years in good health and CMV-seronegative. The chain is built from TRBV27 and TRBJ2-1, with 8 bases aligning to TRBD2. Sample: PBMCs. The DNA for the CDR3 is TGTGCCAGCCGCAGCGGGAGCACCTACAATGAGCAGTTCTTC. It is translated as CASRSGSTYNEQFF.